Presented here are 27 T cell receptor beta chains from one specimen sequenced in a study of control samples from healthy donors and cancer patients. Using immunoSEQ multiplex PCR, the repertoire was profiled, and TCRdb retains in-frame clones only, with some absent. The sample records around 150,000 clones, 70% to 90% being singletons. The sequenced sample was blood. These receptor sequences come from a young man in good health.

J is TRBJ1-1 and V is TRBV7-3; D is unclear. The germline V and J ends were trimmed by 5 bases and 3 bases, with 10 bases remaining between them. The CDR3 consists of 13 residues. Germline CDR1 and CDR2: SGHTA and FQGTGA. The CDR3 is CASSKQQDTEAFF. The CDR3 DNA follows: TGTGCCAGCAGCAAACAGCAAGACACTGAAGCTTTCTTT.

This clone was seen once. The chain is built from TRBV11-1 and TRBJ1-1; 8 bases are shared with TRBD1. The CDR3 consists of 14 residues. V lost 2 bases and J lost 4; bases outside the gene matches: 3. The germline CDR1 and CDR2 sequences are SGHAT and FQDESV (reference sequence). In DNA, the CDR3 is TGTGCCAGCAGCTTAAGCAGGGGGCGCACTGAAGCTTTCTTT. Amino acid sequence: CASSLSRGRTEAFF.

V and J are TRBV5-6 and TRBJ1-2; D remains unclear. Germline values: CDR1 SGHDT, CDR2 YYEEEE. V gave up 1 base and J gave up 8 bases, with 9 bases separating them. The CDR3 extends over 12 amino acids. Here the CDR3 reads CASSLSVGGYTF. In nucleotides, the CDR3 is TGTGCCAGCAGCTTGTCAGTAGGGGGCTACACCTTC.

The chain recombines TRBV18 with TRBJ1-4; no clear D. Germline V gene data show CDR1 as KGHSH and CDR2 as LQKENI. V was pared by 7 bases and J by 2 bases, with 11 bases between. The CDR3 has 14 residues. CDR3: CASYRGGTNEKLFF. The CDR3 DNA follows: TGTGCCAGCTACCGTGGTGGTACTAATGAAAAACTGTTTTTT.

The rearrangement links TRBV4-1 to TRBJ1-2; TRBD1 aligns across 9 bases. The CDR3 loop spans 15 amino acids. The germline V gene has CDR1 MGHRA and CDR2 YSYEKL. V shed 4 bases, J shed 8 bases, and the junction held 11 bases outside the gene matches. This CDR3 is CASSRRIRDRDGYTF. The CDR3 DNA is TGCGCCAGCAGCCGCCGTATACGGGACAGGGACGGCTACACCTTC.

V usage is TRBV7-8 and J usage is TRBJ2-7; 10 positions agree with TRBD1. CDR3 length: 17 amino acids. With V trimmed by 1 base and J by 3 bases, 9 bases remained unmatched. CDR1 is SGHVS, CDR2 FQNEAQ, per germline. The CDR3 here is CASSLGPRRDRGYEQYF. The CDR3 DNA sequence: TGTGCCAGCAGCTTAGGCCCCCGCCGGGACAGGGGCTACGAGCAGTACTTC.

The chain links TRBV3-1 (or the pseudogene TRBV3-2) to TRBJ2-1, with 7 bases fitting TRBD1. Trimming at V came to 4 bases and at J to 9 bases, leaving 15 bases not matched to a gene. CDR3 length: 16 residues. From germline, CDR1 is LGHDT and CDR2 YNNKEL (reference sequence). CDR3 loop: CASSPNRGPPFGEQFF. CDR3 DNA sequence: TGTGCCAGCAGCCCAAACAGGGGACCACCCTTCGGTGAGCAGTTCTTC.

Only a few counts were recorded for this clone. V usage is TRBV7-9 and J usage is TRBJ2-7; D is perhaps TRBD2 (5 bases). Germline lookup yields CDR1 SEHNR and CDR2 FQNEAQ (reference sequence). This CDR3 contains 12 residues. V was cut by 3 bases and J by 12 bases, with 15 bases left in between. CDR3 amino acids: CASSFGEGPWYF. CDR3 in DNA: TGTGCCAGCAGCTTTGGTGAGGGCCCTTGGTACTTC.

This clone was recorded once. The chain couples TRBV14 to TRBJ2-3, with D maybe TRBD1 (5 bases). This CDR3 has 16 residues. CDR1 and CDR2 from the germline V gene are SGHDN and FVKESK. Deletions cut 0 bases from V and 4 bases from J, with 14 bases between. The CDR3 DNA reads TGTGCCAGCAGCCAAGAAATCCCTTTAGGGGCAGATACGCAGTATTTT. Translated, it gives CASSQEIPLGADTQYF.

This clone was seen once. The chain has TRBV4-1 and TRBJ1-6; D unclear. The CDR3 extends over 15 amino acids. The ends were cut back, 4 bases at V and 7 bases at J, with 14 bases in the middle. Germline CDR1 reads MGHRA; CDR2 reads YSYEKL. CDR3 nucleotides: TGCGCCAGCAGCCCAAACCCCCTGCGAAATTCACCCCTCCACTTT. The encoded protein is CASSPNPLRNSPLHF.

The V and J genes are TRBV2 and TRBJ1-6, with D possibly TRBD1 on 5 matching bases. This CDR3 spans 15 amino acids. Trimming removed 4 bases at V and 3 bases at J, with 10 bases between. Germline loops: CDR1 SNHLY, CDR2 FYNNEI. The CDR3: CASSAGSVYNSPLHF. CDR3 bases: TGTGCCAGCAGTGCAGGGAGCGTCTATAATTCACCCCTCCACTTT.

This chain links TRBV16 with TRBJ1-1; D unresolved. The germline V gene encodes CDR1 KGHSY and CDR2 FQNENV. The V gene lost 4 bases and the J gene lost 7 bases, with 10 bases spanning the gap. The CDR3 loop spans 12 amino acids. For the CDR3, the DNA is TGTGCCAGCAGCCTTCTGGACGGTGAAGCTTTCTTT. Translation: CASSLLDGEAFF. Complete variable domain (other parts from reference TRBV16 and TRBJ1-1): GEEVAQTPKHLVRGEGQKAKLYCAPIKGHSYVFWYQQVLKNEFKFLISFQNENVFDETGMPKERFSAKCLPNSPCSLEIQATKLEDSAVYFCASSLLDGEAFFGQGTRLTVV.

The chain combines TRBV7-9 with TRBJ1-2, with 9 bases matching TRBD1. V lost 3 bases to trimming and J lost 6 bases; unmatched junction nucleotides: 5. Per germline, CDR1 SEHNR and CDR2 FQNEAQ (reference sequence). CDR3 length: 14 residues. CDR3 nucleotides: TGTGCCAGCAGCTTTGGGGACAGGGCTCATGGCTACACCTTC. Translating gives CASSFGDRAHGYTF.

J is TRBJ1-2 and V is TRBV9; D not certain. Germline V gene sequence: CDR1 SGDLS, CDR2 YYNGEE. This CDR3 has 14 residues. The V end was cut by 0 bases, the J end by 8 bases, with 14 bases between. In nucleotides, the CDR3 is TGTGCCAGCAGCGTAGTTGGCGATCGGAGGGGCTACACCTTC. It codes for CASSVVGDRRGYTF.

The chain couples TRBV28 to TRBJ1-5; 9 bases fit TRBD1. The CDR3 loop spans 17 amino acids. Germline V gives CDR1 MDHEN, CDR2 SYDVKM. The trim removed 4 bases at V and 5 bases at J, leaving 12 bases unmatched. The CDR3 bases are TGTGCCAGCAGTTCTAGGAGGTACAGGGGGCGCGATCAGCCCCAGCATTTT. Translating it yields CASSSRRYRGRDQPQHF.

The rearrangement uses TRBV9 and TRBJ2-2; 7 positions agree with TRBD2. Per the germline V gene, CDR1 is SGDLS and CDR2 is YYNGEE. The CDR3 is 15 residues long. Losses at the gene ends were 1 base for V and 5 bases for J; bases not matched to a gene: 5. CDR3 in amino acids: CASSVLGLVTGELFF. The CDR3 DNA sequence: TGTGCCAGCAGCGTATTAGGACTAGTGACCGGGGAGCTGTTTTTT. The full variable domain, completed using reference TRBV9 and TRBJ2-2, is DSGVTQTPKHLITATGQRVTLRCSPRSGDLSVYWYQQSLDQGLQFLIQYYNGEERAKGNILERFSAQQFPDLHSELNLSSLELGDSALYFCASSVLGLVTGELFFGEGSRLTVL.

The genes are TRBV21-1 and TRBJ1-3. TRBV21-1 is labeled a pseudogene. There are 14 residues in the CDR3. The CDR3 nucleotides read TGTGCCAAGACTCACCGGTCCCCCGGAAACACCATATATTTT. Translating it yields CAKTHRSPGNTIYF.

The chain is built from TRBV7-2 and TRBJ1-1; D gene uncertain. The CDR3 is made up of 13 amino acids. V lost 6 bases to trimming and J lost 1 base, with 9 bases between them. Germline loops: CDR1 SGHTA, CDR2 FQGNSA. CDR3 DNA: TGTGCCAGCAGGCGAACTCAGAACACTGAAGCTTTCTTT. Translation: CASRRTQNTEAFF.

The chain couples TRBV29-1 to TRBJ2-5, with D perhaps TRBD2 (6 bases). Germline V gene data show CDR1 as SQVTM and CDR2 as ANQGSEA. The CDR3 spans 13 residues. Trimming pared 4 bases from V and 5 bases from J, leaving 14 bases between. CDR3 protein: CSVAGRNAETQYF. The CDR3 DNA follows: TGCAGCGTTGCAGGGAGGAATGCGGAGACCCAGTACTTC.

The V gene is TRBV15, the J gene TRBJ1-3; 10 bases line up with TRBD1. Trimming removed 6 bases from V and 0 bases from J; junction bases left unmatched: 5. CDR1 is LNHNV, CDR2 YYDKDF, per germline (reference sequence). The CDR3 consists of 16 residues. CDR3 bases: TGTGCCACCAGTCCGAGACAGGGGGCCTCTGGAAACACCATATATTTT. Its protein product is CATSPRQGASGNTIYF.

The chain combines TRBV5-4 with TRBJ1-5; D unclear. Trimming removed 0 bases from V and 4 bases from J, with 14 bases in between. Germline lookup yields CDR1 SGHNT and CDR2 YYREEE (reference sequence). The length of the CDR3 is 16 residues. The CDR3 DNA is TGTGCCAGCAGCTTGGTTTGTTTCGGAGGAAATCAGCCCCAGCATTTT. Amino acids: CASSLVCFGGNQPQHF.

The DNA for the CDR3 is TGTGCCAGCAGCTTAGGCAGGGAAGCTGGGGTCAATCAGCCCCAGCATTTT. Translated: CASSLGREAGVNQPQHF. The V and J genes are TRBV7-8 and TRBJ1-5; possible D gene TRBD1, 5 bases. This CDR3 has 17 amino acids. V dropped 1 base and J dropped 3 bases, with 16 bases sitting between them. In germline, CDR1 is SGHVS, CDR2 FQNEAQ.

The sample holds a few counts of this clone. The CDR3, as DNA: TGTGCCATCGGTTCCAACTATGGCTACACCTTC. It encodes CAIGSNYGYTF. The chain couples TRBV10-3 to TRBJ1-2; no firm D call. Germline values: CDR1 ENHRY, CDR2 SYGVKD. The CDR3 is 11 amino acids. Trimming stripped 8 bases from V and 2 bases from J, with 6 bases between.

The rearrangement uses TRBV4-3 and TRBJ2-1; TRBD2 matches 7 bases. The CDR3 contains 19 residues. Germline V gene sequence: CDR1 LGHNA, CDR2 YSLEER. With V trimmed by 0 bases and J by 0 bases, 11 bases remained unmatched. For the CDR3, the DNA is TGCGCCAGCAGCCAAGAGCGGGAGTCCCTTTTTAGCTCCTACAATGAGCAGTTCTTC. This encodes CASSQERESLFSSYNEQFF.

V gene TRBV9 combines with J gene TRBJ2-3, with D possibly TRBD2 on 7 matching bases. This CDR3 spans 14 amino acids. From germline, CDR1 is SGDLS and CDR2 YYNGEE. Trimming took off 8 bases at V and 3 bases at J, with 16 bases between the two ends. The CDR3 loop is CASKGGPSTDTQYF. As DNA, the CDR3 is TGTGCCAGTAAGGGGGGGCCCTCGACAGATACGCAGTATTTT.

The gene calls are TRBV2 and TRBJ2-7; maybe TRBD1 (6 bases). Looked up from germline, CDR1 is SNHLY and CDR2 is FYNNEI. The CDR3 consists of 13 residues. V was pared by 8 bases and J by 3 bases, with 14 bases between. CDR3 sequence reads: CASGAPDSYEQYF. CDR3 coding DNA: TGTGCCAGCGGGGCGCCGGACAGCTACGAGCAGTACTTC.

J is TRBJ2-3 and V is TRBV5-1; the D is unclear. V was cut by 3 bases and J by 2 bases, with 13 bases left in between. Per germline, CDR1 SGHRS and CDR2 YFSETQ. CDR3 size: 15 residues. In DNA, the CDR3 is TGCGCCAGCAGCTCCGGAAGGGTGAACACAGATACGCAGTATTTT. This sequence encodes CASSSGRVNTDTQYF. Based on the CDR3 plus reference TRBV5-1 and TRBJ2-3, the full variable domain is KAGVTQTPRYLIKTRGQQVTLSCSPISGHRSVSWYQQTPGQGLQFLFEYFSETQRNKGNFPGRFSGRQFSNSRSEMNVSTLELGDSALYLCASSSGRVNTDTQYFGPGTRLTVL.